The rows below give T cell receptor beta chains drawn from one sample of a study of T cell responses to AZD1222 COVID-19 vaccine. Using immunoSEQ multiplex PCR, the repertoire was profiled, and TCRdb retains in-frame clones only, with some absent. This sample carries 150,000 to 200,000 clones, around 94% of them seen once, and the ten largest clones take over 4.5%. The input for sequencing was peripheral blood, taken 28 days after the second AZD1222 dose. These receptors originate from an adult who received the AZD1222 COVID-19 vaccine. Each CDR3 is given with its conserved first and last residue. A D gene is named only where the DNA matches it firmly. A row's size may be missing; if present it is once, few, many or a size class.

size: -
V: TRBV28
J: TRBJ1-2
D: -
DNA: TGTGCCAGCAGTTTAATTATGGGGAAAAAAGGCTACACCTTC
CDR3: CASSLIMGKKGYTF

size: -
V: TRBV5-1
J: TRBJ1-4
D: TRBD1
DNA: TGCGCCAGCAGCTTGGGCCAGGGGGGTGAAAAACTGTTTTTT
CDR3: CASSLGQGGEKLFF

size: -
V: TRBV6-5
J: TRBJ1-1
D: -
DNA: TGTGCCAGCAGTCCGGACGGGCTGAACACTGAAGCTTTCTTT
CDR3: CASSPDGLNTEAFF

size: -
V: TRBV7-3
J: TRBJ2-3
D: -
DNA: TGTGCCAGCAGCCCCCAGCAGCGGAGTCCGCAGTATTTT
CDR3: CASSPQQRSPQYF

size: -
V: TRBV6-5
J: TRBJ2-1
D: TRBD2
DNA: TGTGCCAGCAGTTCACTACTAGCGGGCCTTAACAATGAGCAGTTCTTC
CDR3: CASSSLLAGLNNEQFF

size: -
V: TRBV4-3
J: TRBJ2-3
D: -
DNA: TGCGCCAGCAGCCAAGATTCGTCAGATACGCAGTATTTT
CDR3: CASSQDSSDTQYF

size: -
V: TRBV7-9
J: TRBJ1-4
D: TRBD1
DNA: TGTGCCAGCAGCTTCTTCGGACAGGGAACTAATGAAAAACTGTTTTTT
CDR3: CASSFFGQGTNEKLFF

size: -
V: TRBV28
J: TRBJ2-1
D: TRBD1
DNA: TGTGCCAGCAGTTCCGGGACAGGGTCCTACAATGAGCAGTTCTTC
CDR3: CASSSGTGSYNEQFF

size: -
V: TRBV29-1
J: TRBJ2-1
D: TRBD2
DNA: TGCAGCGTTGAAGGTGAACCGGGACTAGTCTACAATGAGCAGTTCTTC
CDR3: CSVEGEPGLVYNEQFF

size: -
V: TRBV6-6
J: TRBJ2-1
D: -
DNA: TGTGCCAGCATGCCAAGCTCCTACAATGAGCAGTTCTTC
CDR3: CASMPSSYNEQFF

size: -
V: TRBV7-2
J: TRBJ1-4
D: TRBD1
DNA: TGTGCCAGCAGCCCCGACAGGGGATGGGAAAAACTGTTTTTT
CDR3: CASSPDRGWEKLFF

size: once
V: TRBV5-8
J: TRBJ1-2
D: -
DNA: TGTGCCAGCAGCACCCTCCTTGCAGGGCACTATGGCTACACCTTC
CDR3: CASSTLLAGHYGYTF

size: once
V: TRBV7-6
J: TRBJ2-1
D: -
DNA: TGTGCCAGCAGCGACGGAGCGCCCGGAGGCCTCTTTCCTGAGCAGTTCTTC
CDR3: CASSDGAPGGLFPEQFF

size: -
V: TRBV27
J: TRBJ2-7
D: -
DNA: TGTGCCAGCAGTCCCCGGGACTCCCTACGGGAGCAGTACTTC
CDR3: CASSPRDSLREQYF

size: -
V: TRBV11-2
J: TRBJ1-1
D: TRBD1
DNA: TGTGCCAGCAGCCCCTGGACAGGGGGCACTGAAGCTTTCTTT
CDR3: CASSPWTGGTEAFF

size: few
V: TRBV5-1
J: TRBJ2-2
D: TRBD2
DNA: TGCGCCAGCAGCCCTGGGACTAGCAGTAACACCGGGGAGCTGTTTTTT
CDR3: CASSPGTSSNTGELFF

size: -
V: TRBV6-5
J: TRBJ1-5
D: -
DNA: TGTGCCAGCAGTTACTCCCACAATAGCAATCAGCCCCAGCATTTT
CDR3: CASSYSHNSNQPQHF